The clone carrying this T cell receptor beta chain was seen only a few times. Antigen specificity is unknown. This specimen belongs to a study of cytotoxic CD8 clonotypes in ibrutinib-treated CLL. Regarding the study as a whole: The public clonotypes identified were infrequent and showed contraction or stability on treatment. The study found baseline clonality above age-matched healthy donors, tracking circulating CD8+ T-cell counts. Sample timing was unmatched between remission and later-progressing patients; lymph nodes unstudied.

Only in-frame clones appear in the TCRdb table, and some are missing; sequencing was by immunoSEQ multiplex PCR. The table lists approximately 100,000 clones, approximately 71% of them singletons. V was trimmed by 2 bases and J by 2 bases, leaving 11 bases between them. The CDR3 has 15 amino acids. Per the germline V gene, CDR1 is SGHAT and CDR2 is FQNNGV. This chain links TRBV11-2 with TRBJ2-3, with D possibly TRBD1 on 5 matching bases. This sample comprised PBMCs, obtained after 24 months of ibrutinib treatment. The source of this sequence is a human donor with chronic lymphocytic leukemia. In DNA form, the CDR3 reads TGTGCCAGCAGCTTAAGAGGACATATCACAGATACGCAGTATTTT. Its protein is CASSLRGHITDTQYF.